The entry that follows covers one T cell receptor beta chain sequence. Clones were sequenced by immunoSEQ multiplex PCR, and TCRdb holds only the in-frame ones, with some missing. The sample has under 50,000 clones; around 93% are singletons. The germline CDR1 and CDR2 sequences are MGHRA and YSYEKL. The CDR3 consists of 14 residues. V was shortened by 0 bases and J by 2 bases, with 7 bases between the two germline ends. The data derive from a study of T cell changes during pregnancy in multiple sclerosis. Material: CD8+ T cells from peripheral blood mononuclear cells, obtained in the first trimester of pregnancy. The V and J genes are TRBV4-1 and TRBJ2-5, with no clear D. This TCR derives from a female donor with multiple sclerosis, enrolled in a pregnancy study. The CDR3 coding sequence is TGCGCCAGCAGCCAAGACAACAGACAAGAGACCCAGTACTTC. Its translation: CASSQDNRQETQYF.